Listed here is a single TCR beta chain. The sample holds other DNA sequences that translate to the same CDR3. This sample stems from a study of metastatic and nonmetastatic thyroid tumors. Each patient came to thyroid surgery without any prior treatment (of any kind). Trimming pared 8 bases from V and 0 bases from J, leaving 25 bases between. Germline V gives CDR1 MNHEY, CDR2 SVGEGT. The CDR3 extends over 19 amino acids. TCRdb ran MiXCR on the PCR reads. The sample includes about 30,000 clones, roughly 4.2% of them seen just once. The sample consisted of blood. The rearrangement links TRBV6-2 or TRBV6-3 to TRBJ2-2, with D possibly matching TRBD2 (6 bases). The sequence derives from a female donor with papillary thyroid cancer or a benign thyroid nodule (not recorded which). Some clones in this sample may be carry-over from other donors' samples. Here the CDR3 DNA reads TGTGCCAGCCGGAGTATTAGCCCGCGGGGAGTATCGAACACCGGGGAGCTGTTTTTT. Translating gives CASRSISPRGVSNTGELFF.